This T cell receptor (beta chain) was found in a study of response to subunit inactivated influenza vaccine (dated by TCRdb to 2017 to 2018). The study in broad terms: Deep quantitative T cell receptor repertoire profiling was used in the study to track responses to a trivalent subunit inactivated influenza vaccine.

The sample holds a few counts of this clonotype. Its antigen remains undetermined. Per-base quality was not reported, and no clone a single base away is much larger than it. Libraries were prepared through RT-PCR. Sequenced using an Illumina HiSeq 2500. The public sequencing data were trimmed at Q25 with fastp and processed into clonotypes with MiXCR by TCRdb, which kept only in-frame beta chains. CDR3 protein sequences are deduplicated, and each keeps its most common genes and DNA. Across this sample there are roughly 760,000 distinct CDR3 sequences, with 21% seen only once. The ten largest account for 10% of the sample. Here is what the overall study found, with its caveats: It was suggested by the authors that each seasonal influenza vaccination may recruit only a limited number of new T cells.

Sequences MDHEN (CDR1) and SYDVKM (CDR2) are obtained from the germline V gene. Spanning cysteine to phenylalanine, the CDR3 consists of 17 amino acids. Left in the record is the CDR3 DNA by itself, 51 bases read in frame from the first base. Cut back by 3 bases and 0 bases, the V and J ends lie 15 bases apart. This specimen was PBMCs from blood, taken about 5 days after vaccination. The TCR was taken from a man aged 45-60 years who received an inactivated influenza vaccine. Donor details come from another sample of the same person, matched by shared clones. The V and J segments used are TRBV28 and TRBJ2-4; the D gene lacks a confident call. This receptor carries the CDR3 CASSFGPIWVAKNIQYF. Read as DNA, the sequence is TGTGCCAGCAGTTTTGGGCCCATTTGGGTAGCCAAAAACATTCAGTACTTC.